This T cell receptor beta chain was captured by sequencing in a study of radiation and T cells in renal cell carcinoma. This table comes from immunoSEQ multiplex PCR, and its TCRdb copy is limited to in-frame clones, with some not included. Here the sample spans about 25,000 clones, more than 45% being singletons. Noted treatment: treatment-naive control, cytoreductive nephrectomy. V shed 4 bases, J shed 3 bases, and the junction held 4 bases outside the gene matches. Germline CDR1 reads LNHDA; CDR2 reads SQIVND (reference sequence). The CDR3 runs to 14 residues. V is TRBV19 and J is TRBJ2-3; 7 bases map to TRBD2. The sample in question was tumor tissue, obtained from a patient whose treatment was nephrectomy without radiotherapy. This TCR came from a man aged 40-49 years with renal cell carcinoma. CDR3 residues: CASSRTRLTDTQYF. CDR3 nucleotides: TGTGCCAGTAGTAGGACTAGGCTTACAGATACGCAGTATTTT.